This paragraph covers one T cell receptor (beta chain) sequence. The entry originates in a study of blood T cell repertoires in COVID-19. Background on the study: Acute and convalescent COVID-19 specimens originated in the United States, Italy and Spain. T cells, B-cell-depleted T cells, or PBMCs provided the cDNA or gDNA that served as material.

In the original analysis: How many nucleated cells were present was estimated from reference gene primer amplification. Only in-frame clones appear in the TCRdb table, and some are missing; sequencing was by immunoSEQ multiplex PCR. Clonal size and the V and J genes are those of that table, whereas D and trimming came from the DNA. The data contain tens of thousands of clones, around 85% of them singletons. CDR1 is SGHAT and CDR2 is FQDESV in the germline V gene (reference sequence). The CDR3 covers 14 residues. The V end was cut by 4 bases, the J end by 9 bases, with 13 bases between. The sequence was collected from an elderly woman with acute or convalescent COVID-19. The specimen was peripheral blood. This rearrangement joins TRBV11-1 to TRBJ1-6, with D uncertain. The CDR3 region is CASSSGPAGSPLHF. The CDR3 region has the DNA TGTGCCAGCAGCTCGGGCCCCGCGGGTTCACCCCTCCACTTT.